Listed below are T cell receptor beta chains from one sample, sequenced in a study of blood T cell repertoires in COVID-19. Sequencing was performed with immunoSEQ multiplex PCR; in TCRdb, only in-frame clones are kept and a portion is missing. Counted here are 45,000 to 55,000 clones, 90% occurring once; the ten biggest clones make up around 8.3%. The sequenced sample was peripheral blood. The receptors stem from a middle-aged woman with active COVID-19. The CDR3 runs from the conserved cysteine through the conserved F or W. A D gene is named only where the DNA matches it firmly. Rows may omit the clone size; those that give it use once, few, many or a size class.

d_call | j_call | clone_size | v_call | cdr3_aa | cdr3_nt
- | TRBJ2-3 | - | TRBV4-3 | CASSQRPTEAGPTDTQYF | TGCGCCAGCAGCCAACGACCTACGGAAGCGGGTCCCACAGATACGCAGTATTTT
- | TRBJ2-3 | - | TRBV5-5 | CASSFEPVSTDTQYF | TGTGCCAGCAGCTTCGAGCCGGTTAGCACAGATACGCAGTATTTT
- | TRBJ2-5 | medium-sized | TRBV5-1 | CASSPWGGREETQYF | TGCGCCAGCAGTCCCTGGGGGGGCCGGGAAGAGACCCAGTACTTC
- | TRBJ2-1 | - | TRBV3-1/TRBV3-2 | CASSHGTSTNEQFF | TGTGCCAGCAGCCACGGAACTAGCACGAATGAGCAGTTCTTC
TRBD1 | TRBJ1-2 | - | TRBV5-6 | CASVTGTGYGGYTF | TGTGCCAGCGTAACAGGGACAGGGTACGGAGGCTACACCTTC
- | TRBJ1-2 | - | TRBV5-4 | CASSLVGTYYGYTF | TGTGCCAGCAGCTTGGTCGGGACATACTATGGCTACACCTTC
- | TRBJ2-3 | - | TRBV7-6 | CASSSGELVRTDTQYF | TGTGCCAGCAGCTCCGGGGAACTCGTTAGGACAGATACGCAGTATTTT
TRBD1 | TRBJ1-5 | - | TRBV30 | CAWSVTGGGQPQHF | TGTGCCTGGAGTGTGACAGGGGGGGGTCAGCCCCAGCATTTT
TRBD1 | TRBJ2-1 | - | TRBV11-3 | CASSFRTGKFGEQFF | TGTGCCAGCAGCTTCCGGACAGGGAAATTTGGTGAGCAGTTCTTC
TRBD1 | TRBJ2-2 | - | TRBV7-6 | CASSFGQAGGTGELFF | TGTGCCAGCAGCTTTGGACAGGCCGGCGGCACCGGGGAGCTGTTTTTT
TRBD1 | TRBJ1-1 | - | TRBV30 | CAWSVLPGGYAEAFF | TGTGCCTGGAGTGTACTCCCAGGGGGATACGCTGAAGCTTTCTTT
TRBD2 | TRBJ2-3 | - | TRBV7-3 | CASSLTPGLAGLDTQYF | TGTGCCAGCAGCTTAACCCCGGGACTAGCGGGTTTAGATACGCAGTATTTT
TRBD1 | TRBJ2-1 | - | TRBV5-1 | CASSERTGGGNEQFF | TGCGCCAGCAGCGAAAGGACAGGGGGCGGGAATGAGCAGTTCTTC
- | TRBJ1-2 | once | TRBV27 | CASSWGSEHYGYTF | TGTGCCAGCAGTTGGGGCAGCGAACACTATGGCTACACCTTC
- | TRBJ1-5 | - | TRBV11-2 | CASSLGAGVSNQPQHF | TGTGCCAGCAGCTTAGGCGCAGGGGTCAGCAATCAGCCCCAGCATTTT
TRBD1 | TRBJ2-7 | - | TRBV27 | CASWTGTTYEQYF | TGTGCCAGCTGGACAGGGACCACCTACGAGCAGTACTTC
- | TRBJ2-1 | - | TRBV3-1/TRBV3-2 | CASSLQIPGVNNEQFF | TGTGCCAGCAGCCTGCAAATACCGGGAGTCAACAATGAGCAGTTCTTC
- | TRBJ2-7 | - | TRBV3-1/TRBV3-2 | CASSQLASLYEQYF | TGTGCCAGCAGCCAACTAGCGAGCCTCTACGAGCAGTACTTC
TRBD2 | TRBJ2-2 | - | TRBV5-6 | CASSRTSGGAPSTGELFF | TGTGCCAGCAGCAGGACTAGCGGGGGAGCCCCGAGCACCGGGGAGCTGTTTTTT
- | TRBJ1-4 | - | TRBV7-6 | CASSPGTGGGEKLFF | TGTGCCAGCAGCCCAGGGACGGGGGGCGGTGAAAAACTGTTTTTT
- | TRBJ1-5 | few | TRBV6-5 | CASSYTRNQPQHF | TGTGCCAGCAGTTACACGAGGAATCAGCCCCAGCATTTT
- | TRBJ1-2 | - | TRBV11-3 | CASSRRAARGYYGYTF | TGTGCCAGCAGCCGAAGGGCAGCCCGGGGGTACTATGGCTACACCTTC
- | TRBJ1-1 | - | TRBV7-9 | CASRGQNTEAFF | TGTGCCAGCAGGGGACAGAACACTGAAGCTTTCTTT
- | TRBJ1-1 | - | TRBV18 | CASSPVGTRGSEAFF | TGTGCCAGCTCACCAGTTGGGACCAGGGGTTCTGAAGCTTTCTTT
- | TRBJ1-2 | - | TRBV29-1 | CSVPGDPILVYGYTF | TGCAGCGTCCCAGGGGATCCCATTTTGGTCTATGGCTACACCTTC
TRBD1 | TRBJ2-1 | once | TRBV19 | CASTGGLTFGEQFF | TGTGCCAGTACAGGGGGCTTAACCTTTGGTGAGCAGTTCTTC
- | TRBJ2-1 | - | TRBV9 | CASSVALGVHNEQFF | TGTGCCAGCAGCGTAGCGCTAGGGGTCCACAATGAGCAGTTCTTC
TRBD1 | TRBJ1-4 | - | TRBV18 | CASSFLPTGGGNEKLFF | TGTGCCAGCTCATTTCTTCCCACAGGGGGCGGGAATGAAAAACTGTTTTTT
- | TRBJ1-1 | - | TRBV15 | CATSTAGYTEAFF | TGTGCCACCAGCACCGCAGGGTACACTGAAGCTTTCTTT
- | TRBJ2-7 | few | TRBV7-9 | CASTSGSYEQYF | TGTGCCAGCACTTCGGGGTCTTACGAGCAGTACTTC
- | TRBJ2-3 | - | TRBV6-1 | CASSERRGLTDTQYF | TGTGCCAGCAGTGAAAGGCGGGGGCTCACAGATACGCAGTATTTT
- | TRBJ2-3 | - | TRBV25-1 | CASTRGGPSDTQYF | TGTGCCAGCACGAGGGGGGGGCCATCAGATACGCAGTATTTT
TRBD1 | TRBJ1-2 | - | TRBV5-4 | CASTWTGGASGYTF | TGTGCCAGCACTTGGACAGGGGGCGCGAGTGGCTACACCTTC
TRBD1 | TRBJ1-5 | - | TRBV7-8 | CASSPGQGNQPQHF | TGTGCCAGCAGCCCCGGACAGGGGAATCAGCCCCAGCATTTT
- | TRBJ1-1 | - | TRBV11-3 | CASSSRQVYTEAFF | TGTGCCAGCAGCTCCAGACAGGTCTACACTGAAGCTTTCTTT